This T cell receptor (beta chain) was profiled in a study of PD-L1 blockade in urothelial cancer. Looking at the study overall: About 90% of the 29 patients were men with bladder-origin urothelial cancer. The study recovered a median of approximately 150,000 T cells per blood sample.

The CDR3 extends over 17 amino acids. Trimming removed 1 base from V and 3 bases from J, with 17 bases in between. Germline loops: CDR1 SEHNR, CDR2 FQNEAQ (reference sequence). Specified time point: pretreatment peripheral blood. Every PCR received spiked-in synthetic TCR analog templates. The data were produced by immunoSEQ multiplex PCR, yet TCRdb's version contains in-frame clones alone and is incomplete. The data contain 35,000 to 40,000 clones, about four fifths of them seen just once; the ten biggest clones take up roughly 6.4%. Sequenced here: PBMCs, sampled around atezolizumab (anti-PD-L1) treatment. The source of this sequence is a man between 60 and 75 years old with urothelial cancer. The V and J genes are TRBV7-9 and TRBJ2-3; D is perhaps TRBD1 (6 bases). In DNA, the CDR3 is TGTGCCAGCAGCTTAGGCAGGGGTGCCCAGCATACAGATACGCAGTATTTT. Its protein is CASSLGRGAQHTDTQYF.